This T cell receptor (beta chain) was obtained from a study of cytomegalovirus exposure and HLA in healthy donors. The wider study: About 83 million unique TCRs from HLA-typed donors made up an early data release. Whole-study results and caveats: Most TCR beta V segments were productive about 87% or about 30% of the time in an earlier analysis. Reports credit the classifier with highly specific, highly sensitive diagnosis of cytomegalovirus status. The investigators catalogued some 150 TCR beta chains as cytomegalovirus-associated.

The primer mix had 60 Vbeta and 13 Jbeta primers. Measured with immunoSEQ multiplex PCR; TCRdb has only the in-frame clones, and not every one. Of some 98,000 clones listed, over 70% are singletons. This CDR3 has 14 amino acids. Germline-derived CDR1 and CDR2 are MNHEY and SMNVEV (reference sequence). V gave up 3 bases and J gave up 2 bases, with 11 bases separating them. Concerning this clone: The antigen is not known.

Sequenced material: PBMCs. The chain has TRBV27 and TRBJ2-7; D might be TRBD2 (5 bases). This clonotype was sampled from a man aged 18 to 30 in good health and CMV-seropositive. The CDR3 nucleotides read TGTGCCAGCAGTTTTCGCGGGTTACCCTACGAGCAGTACTTC. Translation gives CASSFRGLPYEQYF.